A selection of T cell receptor beta chains follows, all from one sample in a study of T-cell reconstitution after alpha-beta-depleted transplantation in children. TCRdb re-called the PCR reads through MiXCR, storing one row per CDR3 protein. The sample has some 300,000 distinct CDR3 sequences; 7.5% to 9% are singletons. Sequenced material: peripheral blood, taken 360 days after TCRalphabeta/CD19-depleted stem cell transplant. Source of these receptors: a female patient aged 2-10 years who had a stem cell transplant for Fanconi anemia, so the T cells may come from the graft donor. Both conserved end residues are part of each CDR3. The D gene is left open where the match is weak. Expanded clones are given a class, and other clones once, few, many or no size at all.

TRBJ1-5 TRBD1 TRBV20-1 few CSARSRGRNQPQHF TGCAGTGCTAGATCAAGGGGGCGGAATCAGCCCCAGCATTTT
TRBJ1-2 TRBD1 TRBV6-5 - CASSYVVGTRQGHGYTF TGTGCCAGCAGTTACGTTGTGGGGACCCGACAGGGACACGGCTACACCTTC
TRBJ2-5 - TRBV10-3 many CAISDEETQYF TGTGCCATCAGTGACGAAGAGACCCAGTACTTC
TRBJ2-1 TRBD1 TRBV24-1 few CATSDPRQGAPLTRFF TGTGCCACCAGTGACCCAAGACAGGGGGCGCCCCTCACGAGGTTCTTC
TRBJ2-7 TRBD1 TRBV7-8 - CASSGFRDRGHEQYF TGTGCCAGCAGCGGATTCCGGGACAGGGGTCACGAGCAGTACTTC
TRBJ1-2 - TRBV7-9 - CASSLTGTPYYGYTF TGTGCCAGCAGCTTAACAGGGACCCCATACTATGGCTACACCTTC
TRBJ2-1 - TRBV29-1 many CSVSAPGWRRDNEQFF TGCAGCGTCTCCGCCCCGGGGTGGCGGCGGGACAATGAGCAGTTCTTC
TRBJ2-2 - TRBV10-3 many CAISESPGGRTGELFF TGTGCCATCAGTGAGTCTCCCGGAGGAAGGACCGGGGAGCTGTTTTTT
TRBJ2-7 - TRBV12-3/TRBV12-4 many CASSTGQLHEQYF TGTGCCAGCAGTACCGGGCAGTTACACGAGCAGTACTTC
TRBJ1-5 - TRBV10-3 many CAISDGGNQPQHF TGTGCCATCAGTGACGGGGGGAATCAGCCCCAGCATTTT
TRBJ1-6 - TRBV10-3 - CAIKNRDGNNSPLHF TGTGCCATCAAAAACCGGGACGGCAATAATTCACCCCTCCACTTT
TRBJ2-3 - TRBV20-1 few CSGRQPTDTQYF TGCAGTGGTCGTCAACCCACAGATACGCAGTATTTT
TRBJ2-3 - TRBV21-1 few CASSKVRGSHKYF TGTGCCAGCAGCAAAGTCCGGGGTTCGCATAAGTATTTT
TRBJ2-2 TRBD1 TRBV6-8 - CASSHRGRARYTGELFF TGTGCCAGCAGCCACAGGGGGCGGGCTCGGTACACCGGGGAGCTGTTTTTT
TRBJ2-1 - TRBV5-1 many CASSSLSYNEQFF TGCGCCAGCAGCTCGCTCTCCTACAATGAGCAGTTCTTC
TRBJ1-2 - TRBV19 few CASRYKTTNYGYTF TGTGCCAGTAGATACAAAACTACTAACTATGGCTACACCTTC
TRBJ1-1 - TRBV7-2 - CASSLKLGSSTEAFF TGTGCCAGCAGCTTAAAGCTCGGGTCTAGCACTGAAGCTTTCTTT
TRBJ2-7 TRBD2 TRBV10-3 - CAISSSGSNHEQYF TGTGCCATCAGCTCTAGCGGGAGTAACCACGAGCAGTACTTC
TRBJ2-3 - TRBV30 - CAWSVRVDTQYF TGTGCCTGGAGTGTAAGGGTAGATACGCAGTATTTT
TRBJ2-2 - TRBV7-6 - CASSLTSPGTGELFF TGTGCCAGCAGCTTAACTAGTCCGGGCACCGGGGAGCTGTTTTTT
TRBJ1-1 - TRBV29-1 many CSVWGGRDLNTEAFF TGCAGCGTGTGGGGGGGCCGGGATTTGAACACTGAAGCTTTCTTT
TRBJ2-2 - TRBV12-3/TRBV12-4 few CASSFEGENTGELFF TGTGCCAGCAGTTTTGAGGGGGAGAACACCGGGGAGCTGTTTTTT
TRBJ1-5 TRBD1 TRBV30 - CAWSRRSGQHNQPQHF TGTGCCTGGAGTCGCCGATCGGGACAGCACAATCAGCCCCAGCATTTT
TRBJ2-3 TRBD1 TRBV24-1 many CATSQQGISTDTQYF TGTGCCACCAGTCAACAGGGGATTAGCACAGATACGCAGTATTTT
TRBJ2-1 TRBD1 TRBV10-3 few CAIRGTGNNEQFF TGTGCCATCAGAGGGACAGGGAACAATGAGCAGTTCTTC
TRBJ2-7 TRBD2 TRBV6-2/TRBV6-3 - CASSRGGSEQYF TGTGCCAGCAGTCGGGGGGGTTCCGAGCAGTACTTC
TRBJ1-2 TRBD1 TRBV7-2 many CASSRMGTEGYTF TGTGCCAGCAGCCGAATGGGGACAGAAGGCTACACCTTC
TRBJ2-1 TRBD2 TRBV6-2/TRBV6-3 many CASSYGGDEQFF TGTGCCAGCAGTTACGGGGGGGATGAGCAGTTCTTC
TRBJ2-1 TRBD2 TRBV12-5 many CASGFLSGGRYNEQFF TGTGCTAGTGGTTTCCTTAGCGGGGGGCGATACAATGAGCAGTTCTTC
TRBJ1-1 - TRBV15 - CATSRDSVSGTDTEAFF TGTGCCACCAGCAGAGATAGTGTCTCCGGGACTGACACTGAAGCTTTCTTT
TRBJ2-3 - TRBV18 - CASSPYEVTRDTQYF TGTGCCAGCTCACCTTACGAGGTGACCCGAGATACGCAGTATTTT
TRBJ1-5 - TRBV12-3/TRBV12-4 many CASSLALRRGNQPQHF TGTGCCAGCAGTTTAGCGCTAAGGAGGGGGAATCAGCCCCAGCATTTT
TRBJ2-4 - TRBV15 few CATSGGPHIQYF TGTGCCACCAGCGGGGGTCCGCACATTCAGTACTTC
TRBJ2-5 - TRBV21-1 - CASGPGRAGETQYF TGTGCCAGCGGCCCTGGACGGGCTGGGGAGACCCAGTACTTC
TRBJ2-1 - TRBV5-1 many CASSPIPYSYNEQFF TGCGCCAGCAGCCCTATTCCTTATTCCTACAATGAGCAGTTCTTC
TRBJ2-5 - TRBV29-1 many CSVGFSSGTQYF TGCAGCGTTGGTTTTAGTTCGGGGACCCAGTACTTC
TRBJ1-2 - TRBV2 few CATPERGVGYGYTF TGTGCCACCCCTGAAAGGGGGGTGGGCTATGGCTACACCTTC
TRBJ2-1 - TRBV29-1 medium-sized CSVGGYNEQFF TGCAGCGTTGGTGGTTACAATGAGCAGTTCTTC
TRBJ2-7 TRBD2 TRBV20-1 many CSALGTSGSAYEQYF TGCAGTGCTCTCGGGACTAGCGGGAGTGCCTACGAGCAGTACTTC
TRBJ2-7 - TRBV5-1 many CASSLEGAWYEQYF TGCGCCAGCAGCTTAGAAGGGGCCTGGTACGAGCAGTACTTC
TRBJ2-5 - TRBV5-1 many CASSLEPGLQETQYF TGCGCCAGCAGCTTGGAGCCCGGGTTACAAGAGACCCAGTACTTC
TRBJ2-6 - TRBV11-2 many CASSLRGVSGYSGANVLTF TGTGCCAGCAGCCTCAGAGGAGTCAGCGGGTACTCTGGGGCCAACGTCCTGACTTTC
TRBJ2-1 TRBD2 TRBV4-2 many CASSPGGLYNEQFF TGTGCCAGCAGCCCGGGGGGGTTGTACAATGAGCAGTTCTTC
TRBJ1-6 TRBD1 TRBV5-1 many CASSPGQGVPLHF TGCGCCAGCAGTCCGGGACAGGGTGTACCCCTCCACTTT
TRBJ2-1 TRBD2 TRBV20-1 - CSARGLSGRGGINEQFF TGCAGTGCTAGAGGGCTATCTGGGCGGGGGGGGATCAATGAGCAGTTCTTC
TRBJ2-3 - TRBV27 few CASSSVEDTQYF TGTGCCAGCAGTTCGGTGGAGGATACGCAGTATTTT
TRBJ1-1 - TRBV7-6 many CASSLKLGSEAFF TGTGCCAGCAGCTTAAAATTAGGAAGCGAAGCTTTCTTT
TRBJ1-1 - TRBV13 - CASSVSPGPTEAFF TGTGCCAGCAGCGTATCCCCTGGGCCCACTGAAGCTTTCTTT
TRBJ1-1 - TRBV5-1 many CASSLVVGGTEAFF TGCGCCAGCAGCTTGGTAGTGGGAGGCACTGAAGCTTTCTTT
TRBJ2-1 TRBD2 TRBV7-3 - CASSPSGLAQPYNEQFF TGTGCCAGCAGCCCCTCGGGACTAGCGCAACCCTACAATGAGCAGTTCTTC